This TCR beta chain stems from a study of cytomegalovirus exposure and HLA in healthy donors. Study-level information: The approximately 110 validation repertoires used the same platform as the roughly 670 first-cohort repertoires, a later analysis reported. Study-wide results and limits: One later analysis, an examination of the approximately 130 validation repertoires, found that first-cohort TCR clusters tended to co-occur in them. The dataset shows that most TCR sequences were rare, while some public TCRs occurred in many donors. Some TCR beta chains (roughly 160 of them) were listed as cytomegalovirus-associated.

A remark on this clone: Its antigen is as yet unknown.

The assay was immunoSEQ multiplex PCR, and TCRdb's table has in-frame clones only and misses some. The sample carries about 56,000 clones, around nine tenths recorded once. The germline gives CDR1 SGDLS, CDR2 YYNGEE. The CDR3 contains 15 residues. Trimming cost V 0 bases and J 4 bases; bases outside gene matches: 4. The receptor was derived from a man aged 18 to 30 in good health and CMV-seronegative. J is TRBJ2-5 and V is TRBV9; 9 bases map to TRBD1. Sequencing was done on a sample of PBMCs. The CDR3 DNA reads TGTGCCAGCAGCGTAGGACAGGGGGGTCGAGAGACCCAGTACTTC. This codes for CASSVGQGGRETQYF.